This passage covers 21 T cell receptor beta chains from one sample sequenced in a study of molecular identifiers for immune sequencing clone quantification. TCRdb re-derived calls from the PCR reads in MiXCR, one entry per CDR3 protein. Of 300,000 to 400,000 distinct CDR3 sequences in the sample, about a fifth were seen once. The sample was naive CD8+ T cells from blood, with Jurkat cell RNA spiked in. Subset meaning: FACS-sorted CD8+CD4-CCR7+CD45RA+ naive T cells. The receptor set was obtained from a human donor in good health. Some libraries in this study had Jurkat cell RNA spiked in.

In its sample, this clonotype was seen many times. The chain carries TRBV7-9 and TRBJ2-7, with D possibly being TRBD2 (5 bases). CDR3 length: 13 residues. Trimming took 4 bases from V and 7 from J, leaving 14 bases between them. Germline V CDR1 and CDR2: SEHNR, FQNEAQ (reference sequence). This CDR3 is CASSSRGGWEQYF. CDR3 nucleotide sequence: TGTGCCAGCAGCTCTCGAGGAGGATGGGAGCAGTACTTC.

This clonotype was counted at least ten times. The rearrangement uses TRBV7-9 and TRBJ2-7, with 7 positions matching TRBD2. The junction had 6 bases not matched to a gene; V was cut back by 0 bases and J by 4 bases. The CDR3 is made up of 15 amino acids. In germline, CDR1 is SEHNR, CDR2 FQNEAQ (reference sequence). The CDR3 DNA is TGTGCCAGCAGCTTAGCGCTGGGGCGGGGGTACGAGCAGTACTTC. It encodes CASSLALGRGYEQYF.

Ten or more counts support this clonotype. The chain uses TRBV20-1 and TRBJ1-1; unclear D gene. CDR1 DFQATT and CDR2 SNEGSKA come from the germline V gene (reference sequence). V lost 3 bases and J lost 5, with 7 bases in between. This CDR3 has 11 amino acids. Written as DNA, the CDR3 is TGCAGTGCTAGGTGGGGAACTGAAGCTTTCTTT. It codes for CSARWGTEAFF.

This clonotype came up a few times. The gene calls are TRBV12-3 or TRBV12-4 and TRBJ2-3; D remains unclear. V lost 3 bases, J lost 0 bases, and 10 bases lay in between. The CDR3 length is 15 residues. The DNA of the CDR3 is TGTGCCAGCAGTTTCAGTTGGGTTAGCACAGATACGCAGTATTTT. Translated: CASSFSWVSTDTQYF.

This clonotype has only a few counts. V is TRBV7-3 and J is TRBJ1-2; no definite D call. Germline V gene data show CDR1 as SGHTA and CDR2 as FQGTGA. The CDR3 is 11 residues long. V was trimmed by 2 bases and J by 6 bases, leaving 4 bases between them. CDR3 sequence reads: CASSLGHGYTF. The DNA for the CDR3 is TGTGCCAGCAGCTTAGGTCATGGCTACACCTTC.

This clonotype was seen at least ten times. CDR3 DNA sequence: TGTGCCAGCCTCGGGAGGGCGGTACATGGCTACACCTTC. This codes for CASLGRAVHGYTF. The chain recombines TRBV2 with TRBJ1-2; D is undetermined. V was clipped by 8 bases and J by 6 bases, with 16 bases between them. CDR3 length equals 13 residues. The germline V gene encodes CDR1 SNHLY and CDR2 FYNNEI.

This clonotype was counted ten times or more. This chain uses TRBV28 with TRBJ2-3; D not certain. The CDR3 has 14 residues. Trimming cost V 3 bases and J 5 bases, with 12 bases left between them. The germline V gene has CDR1 MDHEN and CDR2 SYDVKM. The CDR3, as DNA: TGTGCCAGCAGTTTTTTGGGCCGGCAAGATACGCAGTATTTT. Its protein product is CASSFLGRQDTQYF. The full variable domain, with the rest looked up from reference TRBV28 and TRBJ2-3, is DVKVTQSSRYLVKRTGEKVFLECVQDMDHENMFWYRQDPGLGLRLIYFSYDVKMKEKGDIPEGYSVSREKKERFSLILESASTNQTSMYLCASSFLGRQDTQYFGPGTRLTVL.

Worth noting for this clonotype: A much larger clone lies a single base off, so this may be a read error. The chain recombines TRBV27 with TRBJ2-7; weak D call: TRBD1 (6 bases). This CDR3 comprises 15 residues. Germline loops: CDR1 MNHEY, CDR2 SMNVEV (reference sequence). CDR3: CAGSLSTGPTYEQYF. For the CDR3, the DNA is TGTGCCGGCAGTTTATCCACAGGGCCGACCTACGAGCAGTACTTC.

This clonotype was observed at least ten times. The chain links TRBV4-1 to TRBJ2-1; 9 bases are a match to TRBD1. CDR1 MGHRA and CDR2 YSYEKL come from the germline V gene. The ends lost 0 bases at V and 7 bases at J; junction bases unmatched: 4. This CDR3 comprises 15 residues. CDR3 protein: CASSQDKGQGNEQFF. DNA of the CDR3: TGCGCCAGCAGCCAAGATAAGGGACAGGGAAATGAGCAGTTCTTC.

Regarding this clonotype: A clone one base away is much larger, so this may be a read error. This chain joins TRBV6-5 and TRBJ1-4, with TRBD1 matching over 9 bases. Germline CDR1 reads MNHEY; CDR2 reads SVGAGI. The length of the CDR3 is 16 residues. The CDR3 sequence is CASSRDRAGGHEKLVF. As DNA, the CDR3 is TGTGCCAGCAGCCGGGACAGGGCGGGGGGACATGAAAAACTGGTTTTT.

This clonotype was seen at least ten times. This rearrangement joins TRBV5-8 to TRBJ1-5, with TRBD1 matching 8 bases. This CDR3 comprises 17 residues. The J segment lost 4 bases and the V segment lost 6 bases, leaving 15 bases of the junction unmatched. Germline lookup yields CDR1 SGHTS and CDR2 YDEGEE. CDR3 DNA sequence: TGTGCCAGCACCGGGTACCCCCCGGGACAGGCAAATCAGCCCCAGCATTTT. Its protein product is CASTGYPPGQANQPQHF.

This clonotype was detected many times. The chain recombines TRBV6-5 with TRBJ2-2; D possibly corresponds to TRBD2 (6 bases). This CDR3 comprises 16 residues. The ends were cut back, 2 bases at V and 1 base at J, with 11 bases in the middle. Germline V gene sequence: CDR1 MNHEY, CDR2 SVGAGI. In DNA form, the CDR3 reads TGTGCCAGCAGTTACGGGGGGTTACGGAACACCGGGGAGCTGTTTTTT. Protein: CASSYGGLRNTGELFF.

The genes are TRBV19 and TRBJ1-2; a weak D match, TRBD1 (5 bases). V lost 6 bases, J lost 6 bases, and 11 bases lay in between. Germline CDR1 reads LNHDA; CDR2 reads SQIVND (reference sequence). The CDR3 length is 12 residues. CDR3 region: CASSPGIHGYTF. DNA for the CDR3: TGTGCCAGTAGCCCAGGGATTCATGGCTACACCTTC.

This clonotype was picked up many times. The chain links TRBV9 to TRBJ2-2; TRBD2 matches 9 bases. CDR1 and CDR2 from the germline V gene are SGDLS and YYNGEE. CDR3 length: 13 residues. The V gene end was trimmed by 8 bases and the J gene end by 5 bases; junction bases not matched to a gene: 4. The CDR3 nucleotides are TGTGCCAGTTCCAGCGGGGGGACCGGGGAGCTGTTTTTT. Its translation: CASSSGGTGELFF.

V gene TRBV27 combines with J gene TRBJ2-7; the D is unclear. CDR3 length: 16 residues. Germline CDR1 reads MNHEY; CDR2 reads SMNVEV (reference sequence). V shed 6 bases and J shed 2 bases, with 20 bases lying between them. The CDR3 protein is CASSPIQVEATYEQYF. CDR3 coding DNA: TGTGCCAGCAGCCCGATCCAGGTTGAAGCAACCTACGAGCAGTACTTC.

This rearrangement joins TRBV10-1 to TRBJ2-7; possibly TRBD1 or TRBD2 for D (5 bases each). Germline values: CDR1 WNHNN, CDR2 SYGVQD (reference sequence). The CDR3 contains 14 residues. V shed 6 bases and J shed 5 bases, with 17 bases lying between them. CDR3 region: CASSPGDPRDEQYF. CDR3 sequence (DNA): TGCGCCAGCAGCCCCGGGGACCCTCGAGACGAGCAGTACTTC.

This clonotype showed up just a few times. The rearrangement joins TRBV12-3 or TRBV12-4 to TRBJ1-1, with D possibly matching TRBD1 (5 bases). Trimming took off 1 base at V and 7 bases at J, with 10 bases between the two ends. The CDR3 contains 13 residues. The CDR3 DNA follows: TGTGCCAGCAGTTTAGAAGGGACCCTTGAAGCTTTCTTT. Translated, it gives CASSLEGTLEAFF.

This clonotype has a count of ten or more. V usage is TRBV7-2 and J usage is TRBJ2-2; D is tentatively TRBD1 or TRBD2 (5 bases each). The CDR3 runs to 14 residues. Germline CDR1 is SGHTA and CDR2 is FQGNSA. V dropped 4 bases and J dropped 4 bases, with 10 bases sitting between them. CDR3 coding DNA: TGTGCCAGCAGCTGGGGGAACCCCACCGGGGAGCTGTTTTTT. This sequence encodes CASSWGNPTGELFF.

Note on this clonotype: This may be a read error, as it is one base from a much larger clone. The chain has TRBV29-1 and TRBJ2-1; TRBD2 is a possible D gene (6 bases). There are 14 residues in the CDR3. Germline V gene lookup returns CDR1 SQVTM and CDR2 ANQGSEA. The CDR3 reads CSVVGGSSYNEQLF. CDR3 DNA sequence: TGCAGCGTTGTAGGAGGGAGCTCCTACAATGAGCAGCTCTTC.

At least ten counts were recorded for this clonotype. J is TRBJ1-2 and V is TRBV4-1; D ambiguous. From germline, CDR1 is MGHRA and CDR2 YSYEKL. The CDR3 runs to 13 residues. Between the trimmed V and J ends, which lost 5 bases and 8 bases, there was a span of 15 bases. The CDR3 reads CASSSTTFEGYTF. In DNA, the CDR3 is TGCGCCAGCAGCTCGACTACGTTTGAAGGCTACACCTTC.

This clonotype was seen repeatedly, ten times or more. The chain has TRBV6-5 and TRBJ2-5; D gene ambiguous. The CDR3 spans 13 residues. V lost 0 bases and J lost 9, with 11 bases in between. Germline V CDR1 and CDR2: MNHEY, SVGAGI. CDR3 in DNA: TGTGCCAGCAGTTACTCGGCGGCGCCCGCCCAGTACTTC. Amino acids: CASSYSAAPAQYF.